This T cell receptor beta chain was found in a study of blood T cell repertoires in COVID-19. Study as a whole: Donors in the United States, Italy and Spain gave samples during acute or convalescent COVID-19.

Participants came from fewer than 25 US areas, aged roughly 18 to 95 years. Donors were grouped by their self-reported clinical history. Before being deemed recovered, Cohort 3 donors had two negative PCRs, clearance, or symptom resolution. The method was immunoSEQ multiplex PCR; TCRdb's version includes in-frame clones alone and lacks a portion of them. The table has a few hundred thousand clones, approximately 91% seen once. Trimming cost V 7 bases and J 5 bases, with 17 bases left between them. The CDR3 is 13 amino acids. In germline, CDR1 is SQVTM, CDR2 ANQGSEA. The chain has TRBV29-1 and TRBJ1-2; D gene unclear. This TCR came from a woman between 55 and 75 years old who had recovered from COVID-19. Sequencing was carried out using PBMCs or T cells enriched from blood (not recorded which). The CDR3 sequence: CSGTPPGEYGYTF. CDR3 nucleotide sequence: TGCAGCGGGACTCCTCCCGGGGAATATGGCTACACCTTC.